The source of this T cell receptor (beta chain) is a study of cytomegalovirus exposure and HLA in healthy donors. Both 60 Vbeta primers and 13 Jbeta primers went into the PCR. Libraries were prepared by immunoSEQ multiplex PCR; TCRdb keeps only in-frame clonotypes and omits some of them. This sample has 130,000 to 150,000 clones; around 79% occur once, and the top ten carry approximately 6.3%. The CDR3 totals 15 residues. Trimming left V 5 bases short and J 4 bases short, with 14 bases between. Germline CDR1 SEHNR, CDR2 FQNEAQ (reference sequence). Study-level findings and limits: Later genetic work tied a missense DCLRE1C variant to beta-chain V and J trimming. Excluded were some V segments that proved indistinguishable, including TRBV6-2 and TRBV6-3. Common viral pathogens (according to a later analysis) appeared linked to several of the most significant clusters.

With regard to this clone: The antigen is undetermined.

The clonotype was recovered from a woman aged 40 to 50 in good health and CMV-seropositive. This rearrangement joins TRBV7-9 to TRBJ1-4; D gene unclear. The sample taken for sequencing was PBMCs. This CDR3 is CASSTEGGINEKLFF. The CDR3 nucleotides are TGTGCCAGCAGCACAGAGGGCGGGATTAATGAAAAACTGTTTTTT.